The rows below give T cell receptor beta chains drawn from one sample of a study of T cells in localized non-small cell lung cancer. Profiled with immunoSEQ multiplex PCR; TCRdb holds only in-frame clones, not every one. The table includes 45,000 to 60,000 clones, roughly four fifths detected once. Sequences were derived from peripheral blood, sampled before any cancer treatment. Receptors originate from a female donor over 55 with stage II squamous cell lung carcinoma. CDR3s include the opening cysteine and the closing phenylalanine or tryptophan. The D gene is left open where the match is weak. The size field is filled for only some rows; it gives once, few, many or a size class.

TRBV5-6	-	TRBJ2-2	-	TGTGCCAGCAGCTTCGACACCGCGAACACCGGGGAGCTGTTTTTT	CASSFDTANTGELFF
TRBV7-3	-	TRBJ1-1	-	TGTGCCAGCAGCACTCAAGGTTGGGCGGGCACTGAAGCTTTCTTT	CASSTQGWAGTEAFF
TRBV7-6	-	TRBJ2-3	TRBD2	TGTGCCAGCAGCTTAGCCCCCCCCGCGGGGGGCCCCGATACGCAGTATTTT	CASSLAPPAGGPDTQYF
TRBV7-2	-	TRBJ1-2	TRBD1	TGTGCCAGCACCCCGGGACAGGGGAGTTATGGCTACACCTTC	CASTPGQGSYGYTF
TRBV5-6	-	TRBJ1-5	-	TGTGCCAGCAGCCGGGGGAGGGGTCACAATCAGCCCCAGCATTTT	CASSRGRGHNQPQHF
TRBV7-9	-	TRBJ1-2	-	TGTGCCAGCAGCAAAATCCTCGGGGGGTATAACTATGGCTACACCTTC	CASSKILGGYNYGYTF
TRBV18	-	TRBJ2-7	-	TGTGCCAGCTCACCAGACAGCGGAAACGAGCAGTACTTC	CASSPDSGNEQYF
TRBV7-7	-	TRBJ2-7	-	TGTGCTAGCAGCCTAGGCAGGGGTTTTGTGCAGTACTTC	CASSLGRGFVQYF
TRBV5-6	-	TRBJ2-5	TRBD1	TGTGCCAGCAGCTACCAAGGCAGGGGGGAGACCCAGTACTTC	CASSYQGRGETQYF
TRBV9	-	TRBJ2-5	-	TGTGCCAGCAGCGTAGCTTCAGGAAGAGAGACCCAGTACTTC	CASSVASGRETQYF
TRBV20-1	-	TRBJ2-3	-	TGCAGTGCTATAATACGGGGTACGCAGTATTTT	CSAIIRGTQYF
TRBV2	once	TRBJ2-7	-	TGTGCCAGCAGCCTACCTAGCTCCGGTACCGGCGAGCAGTACTTC	CASSLPSSGTGEQYF
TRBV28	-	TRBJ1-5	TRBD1	TGTGCCGGGGGGACAGGGGGCGTTGGTCAGCCCCAGCATTTT	CAGGTGGVGQPQHF
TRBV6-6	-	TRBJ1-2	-	TGTGCCAGCAGTTACTCAGGGGTTAAGGCTGGCTACACCTTC	CASSYSGVKAGYTF
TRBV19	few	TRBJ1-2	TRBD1	TGTGCCAGTAGTAGACAGGGGGATGGCTACACCTTC	CASSRQGDGYTF
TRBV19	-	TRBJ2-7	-	TGTGCCAGTAGTATAGGACGGGGGGCAGAGCAGTACTTC	CASSIGRGAEQYF
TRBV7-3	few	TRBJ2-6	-	TGTGCCAGCAGCTCCCCCGGACAAATCTCTGGGGCCAACGTCCTGACTTTC	CASSSPGQISGANVLTF
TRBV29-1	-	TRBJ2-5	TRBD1	TGCAGCGTTGATGGGACAGGGGGAGGAGAGACCCAGTACTTC	CSVDGTGGGETQYF
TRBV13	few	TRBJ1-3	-	TGTGCCAGCAGCTTGGGGCAGGGGATCTCTGGAAACACCATATATTTT	CASSLGQGISGNTIYF
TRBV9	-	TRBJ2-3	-	TGTGCCAGCAGCGCTGGGGGGGGCCCAGATACGCAGTATTTT	CASSAGGGPDTQYF
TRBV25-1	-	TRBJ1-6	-	TGTGCCAGCAGTGAAGGGGGGAATTCACCCCTCCACTTT	CASSEGGNSPLHF
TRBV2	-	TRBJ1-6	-	TGTGCCAGCAGTGCCTCCGGGACTGGCCTCCACTTT	CASSASGTGLHF
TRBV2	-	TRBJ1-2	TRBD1	TGTGCCAGCAGTGTGACAGGGGGAATCAGCTATGGCTACACCTTC	CASSVTGGISYGYTF
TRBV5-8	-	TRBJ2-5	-	TGTGCCAGCAGCCAAGTGGTTGCAGAGACCCAGTACTTC	CASSQVVAETQYF
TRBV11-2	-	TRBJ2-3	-	TGTGCCAGCAGCTACAGGGTCGGGGGCCCTAGCACAGATACGCAGTATTTT	CASSYRVGGPSTDTQYF
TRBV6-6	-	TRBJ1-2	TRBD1	TGTGCCAGCACCCTCTGGGAAGGGGGCCATGGCTACACCTTC	CASTLWEGGHGYTF
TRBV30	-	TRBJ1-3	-	TGTGCCTGGAGCGAAGGTGGAAACACCATATATTTT	CAWSEGGNTIYF
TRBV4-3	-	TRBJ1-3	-	TGCGCCAGCAGCCAATTGCGGGCAGACTCTGGAAACACCATATATTTT	CASSQLRADSGNTIYF
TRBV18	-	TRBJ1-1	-	TGTGCCAGCTCACCCGGCCTAATCGCGATCACTGAAGCTTTCTTT	CASSPGLIAITEAFF
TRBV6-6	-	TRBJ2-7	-	TGTGCCAGCAGCCCCCAAAACGGCCCCTACGAGCAGTACTTC	CASSPQNGPYEQYF
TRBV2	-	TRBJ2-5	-	TGTGCCGGATCTGGTCAAGAGACCCAGTACTTC	CAGSGQETQYF
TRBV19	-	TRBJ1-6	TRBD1	TGTGCCAGTAATCAGGGGACAGTCAATTCACCCCTCCACTTT	CASNQGTVNSPLHF
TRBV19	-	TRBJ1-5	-	TGTGCCAGTGGCTCAACCGGGACTTCTTATCAGCCCCAGCATTTT	CASGSTGTSYQPQHF